A selection of T cell receptor beta chains follows, all from one sample in a study of blood T cell repertoires in COVID-19. Some clones are missing from TCRdb's copy, which holds only in-frame ones; the method was immunoSEQ multiplex PCR. The sample lists hundreds of thousands of clones, around 86% occurring once. The sequenced sample was peripheral blood. All receptors derive from a woman aged 40 to 50 who had recovered from COVID-19. Each CDR3 is given with its conserved first and last residue. D genes are given only for firm matches. Clone sizes are given selectively: once, few, many, or a class where the clone is expanded.

>.|TRBJ1-2|.|TRBV20-1
TGCAGTGCGGTAGCTAACTATGGCTACACCTTC
CSAVANYGYTF
>.|TRBJ2-1|TRBD2|TRBV5-1
TGCGCCAGCAGCCGCGGGACTAGCGGGCCCGGTGAGCAGTTCTTC
CASSRGTSGPGEQFF
>.|TRBJ1-6|.|TRBV4-1
TGCGCCAGCAGCCAAGCCGGGGGGTTTTCACCCCTCCACTTT
CASSQAGGFSPLHF
>.|TRBJ2-7|.|TRBV9
TGTGCCAGCAGCGTAGGTCTGGGCAAAGCCTACGAGCAGTACTTC
CASSVGLGKAYEQYF
>.|TRBJ2-5|.|TRBV4-1
TGCGCCAGCAGCCCCGGGATTACACAAGAGACCCAGTACTTC
CASSPGITQETQYF
>.|TRBJ1-6|.|TRBV21-1
TGTGCCAGCAGCAAAGTGGGGGGAAGTAATTCACCCCTCCACTTT
CASSKVGGSNSPLHF
>once|TRBJ1-2|.|TRBV10-3
TGTGCCACAAACAGGGATGGCTATGGCTACACCTTC
CATNRDGYGYTF
>.|TRBJ1-1|.|TRBV2
TGTGCCAGCATTGCCAGGGCAAACACTGAAGCTTTCTTT
CASIARANTEAFF
>.|TRBJ2-2|.|TRBV12-3/TRBV12-4
TGTGCCAGCAGTAAGGGGACCGGGGAGCTGTTTTTT
CASSKGTGELFF
>.|TRBJ1-1|.|TRBV5-1
TGCGCCAGCAGCCCCGAGGGCAGGGGCACCGAAGCTTTCTTT
CASSPEGRGTEAFF
>.|TRBJ1-6|.|TRBV10-2
TGCGCCAGCACAAAAGGCCCTGGGGAGACCTATAATTCACCCCTCCACTTT
CASTKGPGETYNSPLHF
>once|TRBJ2-7|TRBD2|TRBV24-1
TGTGCCACCAATGACACGACTAGCCCGGGAGAGCAGTACTTC
CATNDTTSPGEQYF
>.|TRBJ2-3|.|TRBV9
TGTGCCAGCAGCGTTCCGGGTGGAACAGATACGCAGTATTTT
CASSVPGGTDTQYF
>.|TRBJ2-7|TRBD1|TRBV2
TGTGCCAGCAGTCGGACAGGGGGCTCCAGCTCCTACGAGCAGTACTTC
CASSRTGGSSSYEQYF
>.|TRBJ1-5|.|TRBV2
TGTGCCAGCAGTGAAGGGGCTATTGATCAGCCCCAGCATTTT
CASSEGAIDQPQHF
>.|TRBJ2-7|TRBD1|TRBV10-3
TGTGCCACCAGCTCGGGACAGAGGATGTACGAGCAGTACTTC
CATSSGQRMYEQYF
>.|TRBJ1-1|.|TRBV19
TGTGCCAGTAGTATGAGGGGCGGGGGGAACACTGAAGCTTTCTTT
CASSMRGGGNTEAFF